These T cell receptor beta chains were read from a single sample in a study of PD-L1 blockade in urothelial cancer. Profiling relied on immunoSEQ multiplex PCR, and the TCRdb table lists in-frame clones only, not all of them. The top ten clones hold around 15% of a sample with tens of thousands of clones, over 65% of them seen once. The sequences come from PBMCs, collected around atezolizumab (anti-PD-L1) treatment. Receptors originate from a man aged 60-69 years with urothelial cancer. The CDR3 runs from the conserved cysteine through the conserved F or W. Each record gives: CDR3 DNA, CDR3 protein, D gene, clone size, V gene, J gene. D genes are given only for firm matches. Clone size is stated in some rows and not others, as once, few, many or a class when expanded.

DNA: TGTGCCAGCAGTTATTCTTCGGGCTCCTACGAGCAGTACTTC; CDR3: CASSYSSGSYEQYF; D: -; size: -; V: TRBV6-5; J: TRBJ2-7
DNA: TGTGCCAGCAGCCCCTTTGACAGAGGCTCTGGAAACACCATATATTTT; CDR3: CASSPFDRGSGNTIYF; D: -; size: -; V: TRBV4-2; J: TRBJ1-3
DNA: TGTGCCAGCAGCTTAGGGGCGGGACGGAACTACGAGCAGTACTTC; CDR3: CASSLGAGRNYEQYF; D: -; size: -; V: TRBV7-2; J: TRBJ2-7
DNA: TGTGCCAGCAGCTTAGAGCGGGGGGGCCAGGAGACCCAGTACTTC; CDR3: CASSLERGGQETQYF; D: TRBD2; size: once; V: TRBV7-6; J: TRBJ2-5
DNA: TGTGCCAGCAGCCGCGCAGGGGGTTCCCACGAGCAGTACTTC; CDR3: CASSRAGGSHEQYF; D: TRBD1; size: -; V: TRBV6-1; J: TRBJ2-7
DNA: TGTGCCAGCAGCTTAGCGCAACGGGGGAGCGGCTACACCTTC; CDR3: CASSLAQRGSGYTF; D: -; size: -; V: TRBV7-2; J: TRBJ1-2
DNA: TGTGCCAGCAGAAGGGACAGGGGGCCGTATTCACCCCTCCACTTT; CDR3: CASRRDRGPYSPLHF; D: TRBD1; size: -; V: TRBV6-6; J: TRBJ1-6
DNA: TGTGCCAGCAGCCGACAGGGATCAAACATTCAGTACTTC; CDR3: CASSRQGSNIQYF; D: TRBD1; size: once; V: TRBV27; J: TRBJ2-4
DNA: TGTGCCAGCAGTCCTTTAGGGGGGACAGTAAATCAGCCCCAGCATTTT; CDR3: CASSPLGGTVNQPQHF; D: TRBD1; size: -; V: TRBV28; J: TRBJ1-5
DNA: TGTGCCAGTAGTATTGCTAGCGGGGGGCGGCCCCACAATGAGCAGTTCTTC; CDR3: CASSIASGGRPHNEQFF; D: TRBD2; size: -; V: TRBV19; J: TRBJ2-1
DNA: TGTGCCAGCTCCGCGACTAGCGGGAGGGCCGAGGAGCAGTTCTTC; CDR3: CASSATSGRAEEQFF; D: TRBD2; size: -; V: TRBV18; J: TRBJ2-1
DNA: TGTGCCAGCAGCTTAGGTGCAAGCGGGAGGGCTCTGGAGACCCAGTACTTC; CDR3: CASSLGASGRALETQYF; D: TRBD2; size: -; V: TRBV7-2; J: TRBJ2-5
DNA: TGTGCCAGCAACGGACAGGGGCTAAGCAATCAGCCCCAGCATTTT; CDR3: CASNGQGLSNQPQHF; D: TRBD1; size: -; V: TRBV2; J: TRBJ1-5
DNA: TGTGCCAGCAGTTTAGTCTACCGTGGCGGGGAGCTGTTTTTT; CDR3: CASSLVYRGGELFF; D: -; size: few; V: TRBV28; J: TRBJ2-2
DNA: TGCAGCGTTGCGACAGGGTACTACGAGCAGTACTTC; CDR3: CSVATGYYEQYF; D: TRBD1; size: -; V: TRBV29-1; J: TRBJ2-7
DNA: TGTGCCAGCAGTTACTCCAACGGGTTCTCTGGAAACACCATATATTTT; CDR3: CASSYSNGFSGNTIYF; D: -; size: once; V: TRBV6-5; J: TRBJ1-3
DNA: TGTGCCAGCAGCCAAGATTGGGCCAGGGCCAATGAGCAGTTCTTC; CDR3: CASSQDWARANEQFF; D: -; size: -; V: TRBV14; J: TRBJ2-1
DNA: TGTGCCAGCAGCCTGGGACAAACCTACGAGCAGTACTTC; CDR3: CASSLGQTYEQYF; D: -; size: -; V: TRBV6-5; J: TRBJ2-7
DNA: TGCGCCAGCAGCTTCCAGGTCGAAACCGGGGAGCTGTTTTTT; CDR3: CASSFQVETGELFF; D: -; size: -; V: TRBV5-1; J: TRBJ2-2
DNA: TGCGCCAGCAGCTTGGCCGTAAGCACAGATACGCAGTATTTT; CDR3: CASSLAVSTDTQYF; D: -; size: -; V: TRBV5-1; J: TRBJ2-3
DNA: TGCAGTGCTAAACCCAGCTATGGCTACACCTTC; CDR3: CSAKPSYGYTF; D: -; size: -; V: TRBV20-1; J: TRBJ1-2
DNA: TGCGCCAGCAGCTTGGTATCAGAGGATTCACCCCTCCACTTT; CDR3: CASSLVSEDSPLHF; D: -; size: once; V: TRBV5-1; J: TRBJ1-6
DNA: TGTGCCAGCATACAGGGGGCGTCCTACAATGAGCAGTTCTTC; CDR3: CASIQGASYNEQFF; D: TRBD1; size: -; V: TRBV2; J: TRBJ2-1
DNA: TGCGCCAGCAGTGTTAGCGTAAGGGAGACCCAGTACTTC; CDR3: CASSVSVRETQYF; D: -; size: -; V: TRBV10-2; J: TRBJ2-5
DNA: TGTGCCAGCGTCCCCCCCGGGAGGGTCGCGGCTTTCTTT; CDR3: CASVPPGRVAAFF; D: -; size: few; V: TRBV28; J: TRBJ1-1
DNA: TGTGCCAGCAGCTCGCCGACTAGTTTCTACGAGCAGTACTTC; CDR3: CASSSPTSFYEQYF; D: -; size: -; V: TRBV7-2; J: TRBJ2-7
DNA: TGCGCCAGCAGCGCAACAGGGGGCCTAACCCATTTTTACGAGCAGTACTTC; CDR3: CASSATGGLTHFYEQYF; D: TRBD1; size: -; V: TRBV5-1; J: TRBJ2-7
DNA: TGTGCCATCAGTGGGACAGAGTGGGGTGGGCAGTACTTC; CDR3: CAISGTEWGGQYF; D: -; size: -; V: TRBV10-3; J: TRBJ2-7
DNA: TGTGCCAGCAGTTACTCGTCGGGGAGGGACATTCAGTACTTC; CDR3: CASSYSSGRDIQYF; D: TRBD2; size: -; V: TRBV6-6; J: TRBJ2-4
DNA: TGTGCCAGCAGCGTCTCGGGGGAAAATGAGCAGTTCTTC; CDR3: CASSVSGENEQFF; D: -; size: -; V: TRBV9; J: TRBJ2-1
DNA: TGTGCCAGCAGCTTAGTGCAGGGGGTAAGTGAGCAGTTCTTC; CDR3: CASSLVQGVSEQFF; D: TRBD1; size: -; V: TRBV7-9; J: TRBJ2-1
DNA: TGTGCCAGCAGTTTGGCGGCTAGCGTTGCCTACGAGCAGTACTTC; CDR3: CASSLAASVAYEQYF; D: -; size: once; V: TRBV27; J: TRBJ2-7
DNA: TGTGCCAGCAGGCCGGATGCAGGAATGGACGGGGAGCTGTTTTTT; CDR3: CASRPDAGMDGELFF; D: -; size: -; V: TRBV25-1; J: TRBJ2-2
DNA: TGTGCCAGCAACTTACAGGGTAACTCCTATAATTCACCCCTCCACTTT; CDR3: CASNLQGNSYNSPLHF; D: -; size: few; V: TRBV27; J: TRBJ1-6
DNA: TGTGCCAGCAGCTTTCAGGTGGGGGGGCCCTACGAGCAGTACTTC; CDR3: CASSFQVGGPYEQYF; D: -; size: -; V: TRBV5-4; J: TRBJ2-7
DNA: TGCAGCGTTGAAGGCGGGCGGGAGCTCAGAGCGGGTGAGCAGTTCTTC; CDR3: CSVEGGRELRAGEQFF; D: TRBD2; size: -; V: TRBV29-1; J: TRBJ2-1
DNA: TGTGCCAGCTCCCCGGAGGACAGTGGAAACACCATATATTTT; CDR3: CASSPEDSGNTIYF; D: -; size: -; V: TRBV18; J: TRBJ1-3
DNA: TGTGCCAGTTTTAGGGGGATAATGAACACTGAAGCTTTCTTT; CDR3: CASFRGIMNTEAFF; D: -; size: -; V: TRBV6-5; J: TRBJ1-1
DNA: TGTGCCAGCCGATCCGGGACAGAAGTCTCCGGGGAGCTGTTTTTT; CDR3: CASRSGTEVSGELFF; D: TRBD1; size: once; V: TRBV6-4; J: TRBJ2-2
DNA: TGTGCCAGCAGCTTAGATCCCTACACTGAAGCTTTCTTT; CDR3: CASSLDPYTEAFF; D: -; size: -; V: TRBV11-2; J: TRBJ1-1
DNA: TGTGCCAGCAGCTTAGCGCGAAATACGCAGTATTTT; CDR3: CASSLARNTQYF; D: -; size: -; V: TRBV7-2; J: TRBJ2-3
DNA: TGTGCCAGCAGTCCCCCTAGCGGTCTGGCCCCAGATACGCAGTATTTT; CDR3: CASSPPSGLAPDTQYF; D: TRBD2; size: -; V: TRBV27; J: TRBJ2-3
DNA: TGTGCCTGGAGTGTACAGGAGGGCTATGAGCAGTTCTTC; CDR3: CAWSVQEGYEQFF; D: -; size: -; V: TRBV30; J: TRBJ2-1
DNA: TGCAGCGTTGTTAGAGGAGGGGTGAACACTGAAGCTTTCTTT; CDR3: CSVVRGGVNTEAFF; D: -; size: -; V: TRBV29-1; J: TRBJ1-1
DNA: TGTGCCAGCAGTGACGGGCTGACAGGTCGAGGGTTGAAGACCCAGTACTTC; CDR3: CASSDGLTGRGLKTQYF; D: -; size: -; V: TRBV6-1; J: TRBJ2-5
DNA: TGTGCCAGCTCACCACAGACAGGCATGAACACTGAAGCTTTCTTT; CDR3: CASSPQTGMNTEAFF; D: -; size: -; V: TRBV18; J: TRBJ1-1
DNA: TGTGCCAGCAGCTTAAACTCGGGACAGACCGAGCAGTACTTC; CDR3: CASSLNSGQTEQYF; D: TRBD1; size: -; V: TRBV7-3; J: TRBJ2-7
DNA: TGTGCCAGCAGCACACAGACAGTGGGAACCGGGGAGCTGTTTTTT; CDR3: CASSTQTVGTGELFF; D: -; size: -; V: TRBV7-6; J: TRBJ2-2
DNA: TGCGCCAGCAGCCAAGATTATGGGACAGGTATTAATCAGCCCCAGCATTTT; CDR3: CASSQDYGTGINQPQHF; D: TRBD1; size: -; V: TRBV4-3; J: TRBJ1-5
DNA: TGTGCCAGTAGTTCTACAACAGGGACGGGCTATGGCTACACCTTC; CDR3: CASSSTTGTGYGYTF; D: -; size: -; V: TRBV19; J: TRBJ1-2
DNA: TGTGCCAGCAGCCAAGAAACGCGGGAGGGTGGTACGCAGTATTTT; CDR3: CASSQETREGGTQYF; D: TRBD2; size: -; V: TRBV4-2; J: TRBJ2-3
DNA: TGCGCCAGCAGCTCGGGACAGGGAAATGAAAAACTGTTTTTT; CDR3: CASSSGQGNEKLFF; D: TRBD1; size: -; V: TRBV5-1; J: TRBJ1-4
DNA: TGCGCCAGCAGTGAGAGTCTAGCGGGAGCCAATGAGCAGTTCTTC; CDR3: CASSESLAGANEQFF; D: TRBD2; size: -; V: TRBV10-1; J: TRBJ2-1
DNA: TGCGCCAGCAGACCGACAGGGAGCTCTGGAAACACCATATATTTT; CDR3: CASRPTGSSGNTIYF; D: TRBD1; size: -; V: TRBV4-3; J: TRBJ1-3
DNA: TGTGCCATCAGTGCCGGGACTAGTCTCACAGATACGCAGTATTTT; CDR3: CAISAGTSLTDTQYF; D: TRBD2; size: -; V: TRBV10-3; J: TRBJ2-3
DNA: TGTGCCAGCAGTCCTGCGTTGGGGACTAGCCGCGAGCAGTACTTC; CDR3: CASSPALGTSREQYF; D: TRBD2; size: -; V: TRBV28; J: TRBJ2-7
DNA: TGTGCCAGCAGCCCGAGGGGGGGTAATGAAAAACTGTTTTTT; CDR3: CASSPRGGNEKLFF; D: -; size: -; V: TRBV6-1; J: TRBJ1-4